The 12 T cell receptor beta chains below all came from one sample that was sequenced in a study of identical twins. TCRdb re-analysed the 5' RACE reads in MiXCR, keeping a single row per CDR3 protein. The table has hundreds of thousands of distinct CDR3 sequences, 8.5% to 9.5% seen once. These records were also assigned to another study, of yellow fever vaccine responses in identical twins.

The source material was PBMCs. These receptor sequences come from a woman in her late teens or twenties in good health.

This clonotype was seen repeatedly, ten times or more. V is TRBV5-1 and J is TRBJ2-4, with unresolved D. Deletions cut 0 bases from V and 0 bases from J, with 10 bases between. The germline V gene has CDR1 SGHRS and CDR2 YFSETQ. There are 16 residues in the CDR3. DNA of the CDR3: TGCGCCAGCAGCTTGGAGTTGAATGGAGCCAAAAACATTCAGTACTTC. Protein sequence: CASSLELNGAKNIQYF.

There are many counts of this clonotype. This chain uses TRBV27 with TRBJ2-3; a possible D gene is TRBD1 (5 bases). The germline V gene has CDR1 MNHEY and CDR2 SMNVEV (reference sequence). V was pared by 3 bases and J by 0 bases, with 10 bases between. The CDR3 covers 15 residues. CDR3 amino acids: CASSFRVSSTDTQYF. The CDR3 coding sequence is TGTGCCAGCAGTTTCAGGGTATCGAGCACAGATACGCAGTATTTT.

The chain joins TRBV6-5 to TRBJ2-4; D may be TRBD2 (5 bases). The V and J ends lost 3 bases and 1 base respectively, with 16 bases between them. The CDR3 has 17 amino acids. CDR1 and CDR2 from the germline V gene are MNHEY and SVGAGI. Here the CDR3 reads CASSYYQGSGAKNIQYF. The CDR3 DNA sequence: TGTGCCAGCAGTTATTACCAAGGGAGTGGGGCCAAAAACATTCAGTACTTC.

This chain connects TRBV15 to TRBJ2-3; 13 bases are a match to TRBD2. The ends lost 2 bases at V and 0 bases at J; junction bases unmatched: 5. CDR3 length equals 18 residues. CDR1 and CDR2 (germline): LNHNV, YYDKDF (reference sequence). The CDR3, as DNA: TGTGCCACCAGCAGAAAAGGGACTAGCGGGACCAGCACAGATACGCAGTATTTT. This sequence encodes CATSRKGTSGTSTDTQYF.

This clonotype was detected only a few times. This chain joins TRBV5-4 and TRBJ2-7; TRBD2 matches 10 bases. This CDR3 region has 16 residues. The germline V gene encodes CDR1 SGHNT and CDR2 YYREEE (reference sequence). V lost 1 base, J lost 6 bases, and 10 bases stayed unmatched. The CDR3 nucleotides are TGTGCCAGCAGCTTGATGGGAAGCGGGAGGGCCGTCGAGCAGTACTTC. It codes for CASSLMGSGRAVEQYF.

This clonotype was counted between two and nine times. The rearrangement joins TRBV20-1 to TRBJ2-3, with D possibly matching TRBD2 (6 bases). This CDR3 has 15 residues. Trimming left V 3 bases short and J 3 bases short, with 16 bases between. Germline CDR1 is DFQATT and CDR2 is SNEGSKA (reference sequence). This chain's CDR3 is CSARPREMRTDTQYF. CDR3 nucleotide sequence: TGCAGTGCTAGGCCACGGGAGATGAGGACAGATACGCAGTATTTT.

This clonotype was counted between two and nine times. The CDR3: CASSPGAGLNIQYF. CDR3 coding DNA: TGTGCCAGCAGCCCGGGGGCAGGGTTGAACATTCAGTACTTC. V is TRBV4-2 and J is TRBJ2-4; D might be TRBD1 or TRBD2, each matching 6 bases. CDR1 LGHNA and CDR2 YNFKEQ come from the germline V gene. Trimming removed 4 bases at V and 7 bases at J, with 14 bases between. The CDR3 spans 14 residues.

This clonotype appeared a few times. The chain combines TRBV29-1 with TRBJ2-5, with 7 bases that match TRBD2. Trimming removed 2 bases from V and 0 bases from J; junction bases left unmatched: 6. The germline V gene has CDR1 SQVTM and CDR2 ANQGSEA. The length of the CDR3 is 15 residues. CDR3 DNA sequence: TGCAGCGTTGAACGTGCGGGAGACTACCAAGAGACCCAGTACTTC. Translated, it gives CSVERAGDYQETQYF. The full variable domain, with the rest looked up from reference TRBV29-1 and TRBJ2-5, is SAVISQKPSRDICQRGTSLTIQCQVDSQVTMMFWYRQQPGQSLTLIATANQGSEATYESGFVIDKFPISRPNLTFSTLTVSNMSPEDSSIYLCSVERAGDYQETQYFGPGTRLLVL.

Many counts were recorded for this clonotype. The chain has TRBV10-3 and TRBJ2-7; TRBD2 agrees at 11 bases. V shed 2 bases and J 1 base; nucleotides not matched to a gene: 4. The length of the CDR3 is 16 residues. The V gene's germline CDR1 is ENHRY and CDR2 SYGVKD. CDR3 amino acids: CAISERGLAESYEQYF. The CDR3 nucleotides are TGTGCCATCAGTGAGCGGGGACTAGCGGAATCCTACGAGCAGTACTTC.

The chain uses TRBV15 and TRBJ2-1, with TRBD2 as a possible D gene (6 bases). Trimming took 0 bases from V and 8 from J, leaving 14 bases between them. Germline lookup yields CDR1 LNHNV and CDR2 YYDKDF (reference sequence). This CDR3 contains 15 residues. The CDR3 DNA reads as TGTGCCACCAGCAGAGAGTCCGGAGGGGTGGATGAGCAGTTCTTC. Its protein is CATSRESGGVDEQFF.

This clonotype came up a few times. The gene calls are TRBV7-8 and TRBJ2-1, with 14 bases lining up with TRBD2. The ends lost 2 bases at V and 2 bases at J; junction bases unmatched: 11. The length of the CDR3 is 20 residues. Germline assignment: CDR1 SGHVS and CDR2 FQNEAQ. This chain's CDR3 is CASSLLGLAGELPTYNEQFF. In DNA form, the CDR3 reads TGTGCCAGCAGCTTATTGGGACTAGCGGGGGAATTGCCAACCTACAATGAGCAGTTCTTC.

This clonotype was seen many times. This chain uses TRBV28 with TRBJ2-1; D is possibly TRBD1 (6 bases). Trimming removed 9 bases at V and 1 base at J, with 22 bases between. Germline V lookup: CDR1 MDHEN, CDR2 SYDVKM. The CDR3 length is 17 residues. The CDR3 region has the DNA TGTGCCAGTTCCCTACCCCCCGGGACACCGTCCTACAATGAGCAGTTCTTC. Its protein is CASSLPPGTPSYNEQFF.